This paragraph reports one T cell receptor beta chain. Its target is not known. This may be a read error, as it is one base from a much larger clone. The sample comes from a study of tumor-infiltrating lymphocytes in primary liver carcinoma. From 500 ng of total RNA, TCR beta-specific cDNA was reverse-transcribed using a constant-region primer. Libraries of TCR beta came from three nested multiplex PCR rounds with slightly modified ARM-PCR. TCRdb fed the multiplex PCR reads into MiXCR, producing one record per CDR3 protein. The table includes around 80,000 distinct CDR3 sequences, approximately 62% detected once. Extraction of RNA together with DNA used about 17-31 mg of unsorted bulk tissue. Each participant had primary liver carcinoma, and surgical resection was the treatment. The patients carried chronic HBV infection and had received no treatment. Study observations and caveats: Compared with blood, tumor repertoires held significantly more in their top 250 clones. Tumor region pairs showed greater overlap than either tumor-adjacent or tumor-blood pairs did.

This receptor was identified in a man aged 35-49 years with primary liver carcinoma and hepatitis B virus infection. What was sequenced was tumor-adjacent normal liver tissue.

CDR3 loop: CASSQEEVLGGPQETQYF. Written as DNA, the CDR3 is TGCGCCAGCAGCCAAGAGGAAGTACTAGGGGGGCCTCAAGAGACCCAGTACTTC. The chain links TRBV4-1 to TRBJ2-5, with D perhaps given as TRBD1 or TRBD2 (6 bases each). The germline CDR1 and CDR2 sequences are MGHRA and YSYEKL. Between the trimmed V and J ends, which lost 0 bases and 2 bases, there was a span of 19 bases. The CDR3 is 18 residues long.